The rows below give T cell receptor beta chains drawn from one sample of a study of blood T cell repertoires in COVID-19. Data came from immunoSEQ multiplex PCR; TCRdb stores just in-frame clones and leaves some out. Counted here are roughly 230,000 clones, around four fifths occurring once; the ten biggest clones make up 5.5% to 8%. Sequenced material: peripheral blood. The source of these receptors is a woman in her sixties with active or convalescent COVID-19. CDR3s include the opening cysteine and the closing phenylalanine or tryptophan. The order of the fields is J gene, V gene, D gene, clone size, CDR3 DNA, CDR3 protein. D genes are given only for firm matches. Clone size is given for some rows only: seen once, a few or many times, or a class if the clone is expanded.

J: TRBJ1-3; V: TRBV7-9; D: NA; size: NA; DNA: TGTGCCAGCAGCTTAGAGAGCTCTGGAAACACCATATATTTT; CDR3: CASSLESSGNTIYF
J: TRBJ2-1; V: TRBV12-5; D: TRBD2; size: few; DNA: TGTGCTAGTGGTTTGGTACGCCCCCCACTAGCGGGGGGCAGACGCAATGAGCAGTTCTTC; CDR3: CASGLVRPPLAGGRRNEQFF
J: TRBJ2-1; V: TRBV11-3; D: TRBD2; size: few; DNA: TGTGCCAGCAGCTTAGACCGAGCGGGAGGGCTCAATGAGCAGTTCTTC; CDR3: CASSLDRAGGLNEQFF
J: TRBJ2-5; V: TRBV3-1/TRBV3-2; D: TRBD2; size: NA; DNA: TGTGCCAGCAACAACCCCAGACTAGCGGGGAAGGGGGAGACCCAGTACTTC; CDR3: CASNNPRLAGKGETQYF
J: TRBJ1-1; V: TRBV29-1; D: TRBD1; size: few; DNA: TGCAGCGCTGGGACAGTCATGAACACTGAAGCTTTCTTT; CDR3: CSAGTVMNTEAFF
J: TRBJ2-1; V: TRBV25-1; D: NA; size: NA; DNA: TGTGCCAGCAGTCGGGACTACAATGAGCAGTTCTTC; CDR3: CASSRDYNEQFF
J: TRBJ2-1; V: TRBV5-1; D: TRBD2; size: once; DNA: TGCGCCAGCAGCTTAACCCCTCGAGTCAGCGGGAACTACAATGAGCAGTTCTTC; CDR3: CASSLTPRVSGNYNEQFF
J: TRBJ2-3; V: TRBV5-1; D: TRBD2; size: once; DNA: TGCGCCAGCAGTCGCACTAGCGGGAGAAGAACAGATACGCAGTATTTT; CDR3: CASSRTSGRRTDTQYF
J: TRBJ1-4; V: TRBV6-5; D: NA; size: few; DNA: TGTGCCAGCAGTCGGACAGCAACTAATGAAAAACTGTTTTTT; CDR3: CASSRTATNEKLFF
J: TRBJ1-5; V: TRBV10-3; D: TRBD1; size: once; DNA: TGTGCCAGCGGGACAGGGCCTGATAGCAATCAGCCCCAGCATTTT; CDR3: CASGTGPDSNQPQHF
J: TRBJ2-2; V: TRBV19; D: TRBD2; size: NA; DNA: TGTGCCAGTAAGCTAGCGGGAGGACCGAACACCGGGGAGCTGTTTTTT; CDR3: CASKLAGGPNTGELFF
J: TRBJ2-2; V: TRBV7-3; D: NA; size: NA; DNA: TGTGTCAGCAGCCTAGGACTGGCGAACACCGGGGAGCTGTTTTTT; CDR3: CVSSLGLANTGELFF
J: TRBJ2-1; V: TRBV30; D: TRBD2; size: once; DNA: TGTGCCTGGAGTGCCCACACTAGCGGAGACAAAAATGAGCAGTTCTTC; CDR3: CAWSAHTSGDKNEQFF
J: TRBJ2-5; V: TRBV9; D: TRBD2; size: NA; DNA: TGTGCCAGCAGCGTAGAGGGACTAGCGGGATCTCAAGAGACCCAGTACTTC; CDR3: CASSVEGLAGSQETQYF
J: TRBJ2-1; V: TRBV19; D: NA; size: NA; DNA: TGTGCCAGTAGTCCGAGGGGGGGATCCTACAATGAGCAGTTCTTC; CDR3: CASSPRGGSYNEQFF
J: TRBJ2-7; V: TRBV5-1; D: NA; size: NA; DNA: TGCGCCAGCAGCTGGGACACTAGGGCCGAGCAGTACTTC; CDR3: CASSWDTRAEQYF
J: TRBJ1-1; V: TRBV28; D: TRBD1; size: NA; DNA: TGTGCCAGCAGGTCCGGGACAGGGAGCATGAACACTGAAGCTTTCTTT; CDR3: CASRSGTGSMNTEAFF
J: TRBJ2-7; V: TRBV23-1; D: TRBD1; size: NA; DNA: TGCGCCAGCAGTTTTAGGCCTCCGGGACAGGGCTACGAGCAGTACTTC; CDR3: CASSFRPPGQGYEQYF
J: TRBJ2-5; V: TRBV6-5; D: NA; size: NA; DNA: TGTGCCAGCAGTTACTCCGGGGTCAGGGAGACCCAGTACTTC; CDR3: CASSYSGVRETQYF
J: TRBJ1-1; V: TRBV5-1; D: NA; size: NA; DNA: TGCGCCAGCAGCCGGGGGCGGGAGTCCCACACTGAAGCTTTCTTT; CDR3: CASSRGRESHTEAFF
J: TRBJ2-7; V: TRBV30; D: TRBD2; size: few; DNA: TGTGCCTGGAGGAAACTAGCGGGAGGGCCCGGCGAGCAGTACTTC; CDR3: CAWRKLAGGPGEQYF
J: TRBJ2-5; V: TRBV6-1; D: NA; size: few; DNA: TGTGCCAGCAGTGAATTCCGGGGACAAGAGACCCAGTACTTC; CDR3: CASSEFRGQETQYF
J: TRBJ1-2; V: TRBV15; D: TRBD1; size: NA; DNA: TGTGCCACCAGCCCTCGAGGGGGCGATGGCTACACCTTC; CDR3: CATSPRGGDGYTF
J: TRBJ1-1; V: TRBV6-2/TRBV6-3; D: NA; size: few; DNA: TGTGCCAGCAGTCCCGGACTTTACACTGAAGCTTTCTTT; CDR3: CASSPGLYTEAFF
J: TRBJ2-5; V: TRBV10-2; D: TRBD2; size: once; DNA: TGCGCCAGCAGCCTGGGACTAGCGGGGGGTCAAGAGACCCAGTACTTC; CDR3: CASSLGLAGGQETQYF
J: TRBJ2-3; V: TRBV5-1; D: NA; size: NA; DNA: TGCGCCAGCAGCGTTGGGGCCACTAGCACAGATACGCAGTATTTT; CDR3: CASSVGATSTDTQYF
J: TRBJ2-3; V: TRBV2; D: TRBD2; size: NA; DNA: TGTGCCAGCAGAGAACGTAGCGGGAGGGGGGCAGATACGCAGTATTTT; CDR3: CASRERSGRGADTQYF
J: TRBJ2-6; V: TRBV19; D: NA; size: NA; DNA: TGTGCCAGTAGTATCGATGGGGCGCGGTCAGGGGCCAACGTCCTGACTTTC; CDR3: CASSIDGARSGANVLTF
J: TRBJ1-3; V: TRBV19; D: NA; size: NA; DNA: TGTGCCAGTACCTACAACCGGGACACCGGAAACACCATATATTTT; CDR3: CASTYNRDTGNTIYF
J: TRBJ2-1; V: TRBV5-1; D: TRBD2; size: NA; DNA: TGCGCCAGCAGCATAGGAAGCGGGGGGGCTTTTTCGGGTGAGCAGTTCTTC; CDR3: CASSIGSGGAFSGEQFF
J: TRBJ2-3; V: TRBV7-2; D: NA; size: NA; DNA: TGTGCCAGCAGCCTCGATGGGTGGGACTCCACAGATACGCAGTATTTT; CDR3: CASSLDGWDSTDTQYF
J: TRBJ2-3; V: TRBV5-1; D: TRBD1; size: once; DNA: TGCGCCAGCAGACCTCAAACAGGGGGCCTGACAGATACGCAGTATTTT; CDR3: CASRPQTGGLTDTQYF
J: TRBJ1-5; V: TRBV4-1; D: NA; size: NA; DNA: TGCGCCAGCAGCCAAGATTGGGGCGGGGATCAGCCCCAGCATTTT; CDR3: CASSQDWGGDQPQHF